This is a list of T cell receptor beta chains from one sample in a study of CD4 and CD8 cells across lung adenocarcinoma regions. TCRdb fed the PCR reads into MiXCR, producing one record per CDR3 protein. The data contain some 10,000 distinct CDR3 sequences, 35% to 55% of them seen just once; the ten biggest clones take up around 35%. What was sequenced was CD8+ T cells from the margin of a lung tumor. All receptors derive from a male donor with lung adenocarcinoma. The CD4 and CD8 labels of this study may be unreliable. CDR3s include the opening cysteine and the closing phenylalanine or tryptophan. A D gene is named only where the DNA matches it firmly.

15 | TRBJ2-1 | . | TRBV6-5 | CASSAGGGPYNEQFF
15 | TRBJ2-1 | . | TRBV12-3/TRBV12-4 | CASSLSFGGGYEQFF
14 | . | TRBD2 | TRBV5-1 | CASSLGGGGETQYF
16 | TRBJ2-3 | . | TRBV6-5 | CASSYSGSAGTDAQFF
15 | TRBJ2-3 | TRBD1 | TRBV6-1 | CASGLQAVGTDKQYF
13 | TRBJ2-3 | . | TRBV6-1 | CASSRGTTDTQYF
15 | TRBJ2-3 | . | TRBV4-1 | CASSQDGQYTDTQYF
15 | . | . | TRBV7-2 | CASSLGGLRHNEQFF
13 | TRBJ2-1 | . | TRBV20-1 | CSASTVPYNEQFF
14 | TRBJ2-5 | . | TRBV6-5 | CASILLHTAETQYF
13 | TRBJ2-3 | . | TRBV6-5 | CASSSVNLNEQYF
14 | . | . | TRBV11-2 | CAGTGTYLKETQYF
15 | TRBJ2-2 | TRBD1 | TRBV6-1 | CASRPGQVFTGELFF
15 | TRBJ2-7 | . | TRBV6-1 | CASSPLAESSYEQYF
15 | TRBJ2-3 | TRBD1 | TRBV10-1 | CASSDYQGAADTQYF
15 | TRBJ2-1 | TRBD2 | TRBV12-3/TRBV12-4 | CASSLAGGRVGEQFF
16 | TRBJ2-3 | . | TRBV5-5 | CASSLGRGISTDTQYF
14 | TRBJ1-1 | . | TRBV6-1 | CASESGGVDTEAFF
15 | TRBJ2-1 | TRBD1 | TRBV11-3 | CASSFGTGNYNEQFF
13 | . | . | TRBV4-1 | CASSLGLLYEQYF
16 | TRBJ2-1 | . | TRBV27 | CASSKWGPRAYNEQFF
15 | TRBJ2-1 | . | TRBV5-1 | CASSYGGEWTHEQFF
13 | TRBJ1-1 | . | TRBV6-1 | CASTRASSTEAFF
15 | TRBJ2-1 | TRBD2 | TRBV6-5 | CASRGGTRGYNEQFF
13 | . | TRBD1 | TRBV10-3 | CAIKGTGEDEQYF
13 | . | . | TRBV30 | CAMNPKFAYEQYF
14 | TRBJ2-5 | TRBD2 | TRBV25-1 | CASGLAGRQETQYF
14 | TRBJ1-4 | . | TRBV6-1 | CASSRGTLLEELFF
16 | TRBJ2-5 | TRBD2 | TRBV11-3 | CASSLGTSGRAETQYF
11 | TRBJ2-5 | TRBD1 | TRBV6-1 | CASGRDRVQYF
16 | TRBJ2-3 | TRBD2 | TRBV10-1 | CACRVGGGGDQDTQYF
16 | TRBJ2-5 | . | TRBV3-1 | CASSTAPTGLQETQYF
13 | TRBJ2-5 | . | TRBV6-1 | CASSVRPQETQYF
16 | TRBJ2-3 | TRBD2 | TRBV7-6 | CASSSGGGVLTEALYF
13 | TRBJ2-3 | . | TRBV27 | CASSPPGGDTQYF
14 | TRBJ1-3 | . | TRBV25-1 | CASYRGVILDTIYF
13 | TRBJ1-5 | . | TRBV12-5 | CASAWARDQPQHF